The 16 T cell receptor beta chains below all came from one sample that was sequenced in a study of human T cells and chemical hapten exposure. Extraction yielded total RNA from whole blood (unfractionated). Individual cDNA molecules (in the library) carried attached unique molecular identifiers. Each CDR3 protein is one row after TCRdb ran MiXCR on the reads. The sample holds 95,000 to 150,000 distinct CDR3 sequences, less than 10% seen once. The sequencing input was whole blood. The receptors were gathered from a human donor in good health. Some clones in this sample may be carry-over from other donors' samples.

This clonotype was found a few times. This chain uses TRBV6-2 or TRBV6-3 with TRBJ2-7; TRBD2 agrees at 10 bases. The J segment lost 3 bases and the V segment lost 6 bases, leaving 8 bases of the junction unmatched. From germline, CDR1 is MNHEY and CDR2 SVGEGT. CDR3 length: 15 residues. The CDR3 coding sequence is TGTGCCAGCAGCTTTTCCGGGACTAGCGACTACGAGCAGTACTTC. Protein: CASSFSGTSDYEQYF.

The chain joins TRBV7-9 to TRBJ2-3; D gene unclear. This CDR3 has 13 residues. Trimming cost V 5 bases and J 0 bases, with 6 bases left between them. Germline lookup yields CDR1 SEHNR and CDR2 FQNEAQ (reference sequence). The CDR3 is CASSPSSTDTQYF. The CDR3, as DNA: TGTGCCAGCAGCCCCTCCAGCACAGATACGCAGTATTTT.

In this sample, this clonotype turned up many times. V usage is TRBV15 and J usage is TRBJ2-3, with a possible D match to TRBD1 (6 bases). Trimming removed 1 base at V and 0 bases at J, with 17 bases between. The CDR3 consists of 18 residues. Per germline, CDR1 LNHNV and CDR2 YYDKDF (reference sequence). CDR3: CATSRARWDKQSTDTQYF. CDR3 DNA sequence: TGTGCCACCAGCAGAGCCCGCTGGGACAAGCAGAGCACAGATACGCAGTATTTT.

This clonotype was seen many times. This chain joins TRBV28 and TRBJ1-1, with D possibly matching TRBD1 (5 bases). From germline, CDR1 is MDHEN and CDR2 SYDVKM. The length of the CDR3 is 15 residues. V lost 4 bases, J lost 3 bases, and 15 bases lay in between. CDR3 bases: TGTGCCAGCAGTTCCCCGGGACGGGGGGACACTGAAGCTTTCTTT. It codes for CASSSPGRGDTEAFF.

This clonotype was seen a handful of times. The CDR3 spells CASSGSLDVTDPNTEAFF. DNA of the CDR3: TGTGCCAGCAGTGGGTCCCTCGACGTGACAGACCCGAACACTGAAGCTTTCTTT. The chain employs TRBV2 and TRBJ1-1; the D gene is possibly TRBD1 (5 bases). Between the trimmed V and J ends, which lost 4 bases and 1 base, there was a span of 22 bases. Germline V gives CDR1 SNHLY, CDR2 FYNNEI. The CDR3 is 18 residues long. Using reference TRBV2 and TRBJ1-1 for the parts outside the CDR3, the full variable domain is EPEVTQTPSHQVTQMGQEVILRCVPISNHLYFYWYRQILGQKVEFLVSFYNNEISEKSEIFDDQFSVERPDGSNFTLKIRSTKLEDSAMYFCASSGSLDVTDPNTEAFFGQGTRLTVV.

This rearrangement joins TRBV6-2 or TRBV6-3 to TRBJ2-1, with no clear D. Trimming left V 4 bases short and J 15 bases short, with 16 bases between. Looked up from germline, CDR1 is MNHEY and CDR2 is SVGEGT. The CDR3 contains 12 residues. CDR3 in amino acids: CASSSSKLSGFF. CDR3 nucleotides: TGTGCCAGCAGTTCTTCCAAATTATCGGGGTTCTTC.

This clonotype was seen more than once but under ten times. V gene TRBV4-3 combines with J gene TRBJ2-3, with 12 positions matching TRBD2. Looked up from germline, CDR1 is LGHNA and CDR2 is YSLEER. The J segment lost 3 bases and the V segment lost 0 bases, leaving 4 bases of the junction unmatched. CDR3 length equals 17 residues. CDR3 protein: CASSQDGGLAGTDTQYF. The CDR3 region has the DNA TGCGCCAGCAGCCAAGATGGCGGACTAGCGGGGACAGATACGCAGTATTTT.

This clonotype was recorded a few times. The gene calls are TRBV19 and TRBJ2-1; the match to TRBD2 covers 9 bases. CDR1 and CDR2 (germline): LNHDA, SQIVND (reference sequence). The CDR3 spans 16 residues. After removal of 0 bases from V and 5 bases from J, the junction contained 5 bases not matched to a gene. CDR3 bases: TGTGCCAGTAGTATAGAAGGCGGGAGGGGGGACAATGAGCAGTTCTTC. It yields the protein CASSIEGGRGDNEQFF.

This clonotype was seen more than once but under ten times. This sequence joins TRBV20-1 and TRBJ2-2, with 10 nucleotides matching TRBD2. CDR1 DFQATT and CDR2 SNEGSKA come from the germline V gene (reference sequence). V was clipped by 6 bases and J by 6 bases; unmatched bases: 10. This CDR3 spans 15 amino acids. The CDR3 is CSAATSGSAAGELFF. DNA of the CDR3: TGCAGTGCCGCGACTAGCGGGTCGGCGGCCGGGGAGCTGTTTTTT.

The genes are TRBV27 and TRBJ2-3; no reliable D call. V dropped 0 bases and J dropped 2 bases, with 6 bases sitting between them. The germline gives CDR1 MNHEY, CDR2 SMNVEV (reference sequence). The CDR3 loop spans 14 amino acids. In DNA, the CDR3 is TGTGCCAGCAGTTTATCCAGTCACACAGATACGCAGTATTTT. Translation: CASSLSSHTDTQYF.

This clonotype has at least ten counts. V usage is TRBV10-3 and J usage is TRBJ2-1; 8 bases map to TRBD1. Germline V gene data show CDR1 as ENHRY and CDR2 as SYGVKD. The length of the CDR3 is 15 residues. Trimming cost V 6 bases and J 2 bases; bases outside gene matches: 6. The CDR3 sequence is CAIREPGQAYNEQFF. The CDR3 nucleotides are TGTGCCATCAGGGAACCGGGACAGGCCTACAATGAGCAGTTCTTC.

This clonotype was recorded at least ten times. The chain recombines TRBV18 with TRBJ1-1; no clear D gene. The CDR3 runs 14 residues. Germline V CDR1 and CDR2: KGHSH, LQKENI. Trimming removed 3 bases at V and 5 bases at J, with 13 bases between. CDR3: CASSPDGGGTEAFF. The CDR3 DNA sequence: TGTGCCAGCTCACCGGACGGTGGCGGGACTGAAGCTTTCTTT.

V and J are TRBV19 and TRBJ2-1; 11 nucleotides match TRBD2. Germline V CDR1 and CDR2: LNHDA, SQIVND (reference sequence). V lost 5 bases to trimming and J lost 7 bases; unmatched junction nucleotides: 7. The CDR3 has 15 amino acids. CDR3 sequence (DNA): TGTGCCAGTAGTCTAGCGGGGGGCCAGTGGAATGAGCAGTTCTTC. Protein product: CASSLAGGQWNEQFF.

This clonotype was picked up many times. The chain employs TRBV6-5 and TRBJ1-4, with 7 bases identical to TRBD1. There are 17 residues in the CDR3. In germline, CDR1 is MNHEY, CDR2 SVGAGI. The V gene end was trimmed by 10 bases and the J gene end by 0 bases; junction bases not matched to a gene: 14. The CDR3 loop is CATATTGTFATNEKLFF. The CDR3 DNA sequence: TGTGCCACCGCAACGACAGGGACCTTCGCAACTAATGAAAAACTGTTTTTT.

This clonotype was counted between two and nine times. The chain links TRBV7-9 to TRBJ1-6; D gene uncertain. Germline loops: CDR1 SEHNR, CDR2 FQNEAQ (reference sequence). The CDR3 sequence is 17 residues long. Trimming cost V 1 base and J 7 bases, with 17 bases left between them. The CDR3 is CASSLVRATFGNSPLHF. The CDR3 coding sequence is TGTGCCAGCAGCTTAGTCAGAGCCACGTTTGGCAATTCACCCCTCCACTTT. The whole variable domain, remainder taken from reference TRBV7-9 and TRBJ1-6, is DTGVSQNPRHKITKRGQNVTFRCDPISEHNRLYWYRQTLGQGPEFLTYFQNEAQLEKSRLLSDRFSAERPKGSFSTLEIQRTEQGDSAMYLCASSLVRATFGNSPLHFGNGTRLTVT.

This clonotype has ten or more counts. This chain uses TRBV7-9 with TRBJ2-7; D might be TRBD2 (5 bases). Trimming left V 5 bases short and J 3 bases short, with 23 bases between. The CDR3 contains 17 residues. Germline V gene data show CDR1 as SEHNR and CDR2 as FQNEAQ (reference sequence). CDR3 amino acids: CASSKGQRNKNYYEQYF. The CDR3 DNA is TGTGCCAGCAGCAAGGGTCAGCGGAACAAAAATTACTACGAGCAGTACTTC.